The clone carrying this T cell receptor beta chain was counted at least ten times. Its antigen is undetermined. These data are taken from a study of neurological immune-mediated disorders. The cDNA was produced through 5'RACE with 10-nucleotide random UMIs. Over 160 million TCR-beta sequences (from 15-18 subjects) were yielded by each sequencing run. TCRdb reanalysed the 5' RACE reads using MiXCR and keeps one entry per CDR3 protein. The sample lists 25,000 or so distinct CDR3 sequences, more than 10% occurring once. Study-level results: HTLV-1-associated myelopathy showed the most TCR clonal expansion; multiple sclerosis the least, below healthy controls.

The source material was PBMCs. The origin of this receptor is a man aged 55 to 70 in good health.

This chain's CDR3 is CSARDRGTEKLFF. Here the CDR3 DNA reads TGCAGTGCTAGGGACAGGGGAACTGAAAAACTGTTTTTT. This chain joins TRBV20-1 and TRBJ1-4, with TRBD1 identical over 9 bases. CDR1 and CDR2 from the germline V gene are DFQATT and SNEGSKA (reference sequence). This CDR3 contains 13 residues. The V gene end was trimmed by 3 bases and the J gene end by 7 bases; junction bases not matched to a gene: 3.